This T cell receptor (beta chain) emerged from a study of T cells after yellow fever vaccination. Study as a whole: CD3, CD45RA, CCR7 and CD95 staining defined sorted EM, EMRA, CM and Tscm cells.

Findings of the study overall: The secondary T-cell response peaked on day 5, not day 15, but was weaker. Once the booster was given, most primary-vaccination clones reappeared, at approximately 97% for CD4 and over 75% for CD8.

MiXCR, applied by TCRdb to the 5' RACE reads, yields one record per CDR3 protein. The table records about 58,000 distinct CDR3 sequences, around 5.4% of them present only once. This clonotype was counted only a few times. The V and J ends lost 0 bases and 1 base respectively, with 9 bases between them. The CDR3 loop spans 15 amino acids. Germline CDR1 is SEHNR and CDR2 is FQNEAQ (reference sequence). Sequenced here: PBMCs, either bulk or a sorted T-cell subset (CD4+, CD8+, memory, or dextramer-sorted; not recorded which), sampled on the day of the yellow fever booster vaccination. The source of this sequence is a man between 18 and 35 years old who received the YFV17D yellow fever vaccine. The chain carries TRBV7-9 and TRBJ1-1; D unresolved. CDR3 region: CASSLAGSGNTEAFF. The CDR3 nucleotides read TGTGCCAGCAGCTTAGCTGGCTCGGGGAACACTGAAGCTTTCTTT.